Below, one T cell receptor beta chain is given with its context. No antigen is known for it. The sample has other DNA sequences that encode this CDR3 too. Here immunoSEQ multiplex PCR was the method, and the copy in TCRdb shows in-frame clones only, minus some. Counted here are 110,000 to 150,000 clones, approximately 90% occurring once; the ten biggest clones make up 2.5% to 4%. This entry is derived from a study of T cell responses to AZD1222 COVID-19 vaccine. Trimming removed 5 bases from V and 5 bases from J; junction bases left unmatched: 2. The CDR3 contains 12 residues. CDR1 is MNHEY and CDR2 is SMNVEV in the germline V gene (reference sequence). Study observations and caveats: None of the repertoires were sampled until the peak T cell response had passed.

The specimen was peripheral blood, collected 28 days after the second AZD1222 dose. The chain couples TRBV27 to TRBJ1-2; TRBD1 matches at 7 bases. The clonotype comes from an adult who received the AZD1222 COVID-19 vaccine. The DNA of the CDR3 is TGTGCCAGCAGTCACAGGGGATATGGCTACACCTTC. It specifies CASSHRGYGYTF.